This T cell receptor (beta chain) is drawn from a study of T cells in Graves' hyperthyroidism and ophthalmopathy. Patients aged 18 to 65 had newly diagnosed hyperthyroidism that had lasted under 2 months. Criteria for exclusion of patients were uncontrolled infection, other autoimmune disease, pregnancy or lactation. The CDR3 regions of TCR beta were amplified from RNA transcripts. HTBI primers drove first-round RT-PCR of the TCR CDR3. Each CDR3 protein is one row after TCRdb ran MiXCR on the multiplex PCR reads. In the table there are 450,000 to 650,000 distinct CDR3 sequences, about a fifth of which are singletons. V lost 6 bases to trimming and J lost 7 bases; unmatched junction nucleotides: 10. Germline V gives CDR1 SGHTA, CDR2 FQGNSA. This CDR3 comprises 14 residues. This clonotype has ten or more counts.

Sequencing was carried out using blood. V is TRBV7-2 and J is TRBJ2-5; 8 nucleotides align to TRBD1. The TCR sequence derives from a young man with Graves' hyperthyroidism. For the CDR3, the DNA is TGTGCCAGCAGATTTCCCGGGACAGGTCCGACCCAGTACTTC. Residues: CASRFPGTGPTQYF.